This TCR beta chain derives from a study of blood T cell repertoires in COVID-19. Sequenced by immunoSEQ multiplex PCR; TCRdb stores in-frame clones only, minus some. The sample includes about 200,000 clones, 70% to 90% of them seen just once. J was trimmed by 5 bases and V by 1 base; bases with no gene match: 4. Germline values: CDR1 LNHDA, CDR2 SQIVND (reference sequence). The CDR3 is made up of 15 amino acids. The chain uses TRBV19 and TRBJ1-5; 8 bases line up with TRBD1. The sequence came from a woman aged 70-85 years with acute or convalescent COVID-19. What was sequenced was peripheral blood. CDR3 sequence: CASSIGTGTYQPQHF. CDR3 in DNA: TGTGCCAGTAGTATAGGGACAGGGACATATCAGCCCCAGCATTTT.